This TCR beta chain came from a study of blood T cell repertoires in COVID-19. The count of this clone is one. Data came from immunoSEQ multiplex PCR; TCRdb stores just in-frame clones and leaves some out. The repertoire consists of some 450,000 clones, with about 90% occurring once and the leading ten covering less than 0.95%. V lost 1 base to trimming and J lost 1 base; unmatched junction nucleotides: 5. CDR1 and CDR2 (germline): LGHDT, YNNKEL (reference sequence). The CDR3 extends over 16 amino acids. The chain is built from TRBV3-1 (or the pseudogene TRBV3-2) and TRBJ2-3; 7 nucleotides match TRBD1. The clonotype was recovered from a man aged 18 to 30 with COVID-19, enrolled during active disease. The sequencing sample was made of peripheral blood. The CDR3 loop is CASSQGGGLGTDTQYF. CDR3 DNA sequence: TGTGCCAGCAGCCAAGGAGGGGGCCTGGGCACAGATACGCAGTATTTT.